This TCR beta chain was identified in a study of CD8+ T cells in alopecia areata. Investigators isolated RNA and reverse transcribed it into cDNA to act as the sequencing template. Using immunoSEQ multiplex PCR, the repertoire was profiled, and TCRdb retains in-frame clones only, with some absent. Of just over 150,000 clones in the sample, 65% were seen once. The CDR3 totals 13 residues. Trimming took off 8 bases at V and 7 bases at J, with 15 bases between the two ends. In germline, CDR1 is MNHEY, CDR2 SVGAGI. Treatment given: oral pan-JAK inhibitor, 5-10 mg twice daily. Lesional scalp tissue (obtained by punch biopsy) and peripheral blood were collected from alopecia areata patients. Using a FACSAria, the CD4+ and CD8+ T cells were sorted from the PBMCs. Broader study findings: Among the 100 top clones, expanded CD8+ clones, like scalp clonality, were significantly decreased by tofacitinib. Relative to normal scalp, lesional scalp, especially alopecia totalis/universalis, showed higher clonality.

As concerns this clone: Its antigen remains unidentified.

The sequence came from a human donor with alopecia areata. V is TRBV6-5 and J is TRBJ2-1; D may be TRBD1 or TRBD2 (6 bases each). The sample in question was CD4+ T cells sorted from blood, obtained at week 4, from a patient treated with tofacitinib. In nucleotides, the CDR3 is TGTGCCAGCTTGGGGGGCAGGAAGAATGAGCAGTTCTTC. This encodes CASLGGRKNEQFF.